The 6 T cell receptor beta chains in this list originate from one sample, sequenced in a study of blood T cells in healthy people across ages. A second roughly 7 to 12 cycle PCR used barcoded and J-beta primers. TCRdb passed the 5' RACE reads through MiXCR, listing each CDR3 protein once. The sample includes some 1.1 million distinct CDR3 sequences, more than 30% of them seen just once. The sample consisted of blood. All receptors derive from a man aged 18 to 30 in good health.

This clonotype was found many times. The chain couples TRBV20-1 to TRBJ2-1, with D hard to call. Germline V gene data show CDR1 as DFQATT and CDR2 as SNEGSKA (reference sequence). The ends were cut back, 5 bases at V and 7 bases at J, with 18 bases in the middle. CDR3 length equals 14 residues. The CDR3 sequence: CSAGKAQFKNEQFF. CDR3 DNA sequence: TGCAGTGCTGGCAAAGCTCAGTTTAAAAATGAGCAGTTCTTC.

CDR3 region: CASSYGQGAWNEQFF. Written as DNA, the CDR3 is TGTGCCAGCAGCTATGGACAGGGGGCTTGGAATGAGCAGTTCTTC. V usage is TRBV12-3 or TRBV12-4 and J usage is TRBJ2-1; 11 positions agree with TRBD1. The CDR3 loop spans 15 amino acids. V lost 6 bases and J lost 7; bases outside the gene matches: 8.

The chain combines TRBV7-2 with TRBJ2-1; no firm D call. The DNA end is a closer match to TRBJ2-7, so the J assignment may be wrong. CDR3 size: 17 residues. Germline V gives CDR1 SGHTA, CDR2 FQGNSA. The CDR3 DNA sequence: TGTGCCAGCAGCACATCCCTCCTAAAACCCACTTACAATGAGCAGTACTTC. Its translation is CASSTSLLKPTYNEQYF.

The chain joins TRBV3-1 to TRBJ2-1; possible D gene TRBD2, 6 bases. V lost 4 bases, J lost 6 bases, and 16 bases lay in between. The length of the CDR3 is 15 residues. The germline CDR1 and CDR2 sequences are LGHDT and YNNKEL (reference sequence). The CDR3 DNA follows: TGTGCCAGCAGCCCCTCCCGCGGGAAGGGCAATGAGCAGTTCTTC. Its protein product is CASSPSRGKGNEQFF.

The chain joins TRBV21-1 to TRBJ1-5. TRBV21-1 is termed a pseudogene. The CDR3 totals 22 residues. CDR3 nucleotides: TGTGCCAGCAGCAACCCCTCTTCCGGTTCGGTGGCGAGGGCCGAGAGCAATCAGCCCCAGCATTTT. Translation gives CASSNPSSGSVARAESNQPQHF.

This clonotype occurred a few times. V usage is TRBV4-3 and J usage is TRBJ2-7, with TRBD1 matching over 9 bases. The CDR3 is made up of 16 amino acids. V dropped 0 bases and J dropped 6; count of bases not matched to a gene: 9. Germline V gene lookup returns CDR1 LGHNA and CDR2 YSLEER. The CDR3 region is CASSQDDGTGMCEQYF. For the CDR3, the DNA is TGCGCCAGCAGCCAAGATGACGGGACAGGGATGTGCGAGCAGTACTTC.